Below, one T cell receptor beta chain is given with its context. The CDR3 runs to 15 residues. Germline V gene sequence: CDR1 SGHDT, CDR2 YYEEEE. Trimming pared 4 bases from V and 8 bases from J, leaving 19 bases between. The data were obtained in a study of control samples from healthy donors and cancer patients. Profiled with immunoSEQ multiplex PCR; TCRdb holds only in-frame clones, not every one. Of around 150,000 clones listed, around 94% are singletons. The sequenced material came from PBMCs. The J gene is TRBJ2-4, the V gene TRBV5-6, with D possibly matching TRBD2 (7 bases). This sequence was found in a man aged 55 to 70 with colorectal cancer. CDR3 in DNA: TGTGCCAGCAGCACGAACTCCGGGGGGCCAGACATTCAGTACTTC. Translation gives CASSTNSGGPDIQYF.